The present TCR beta chain was sequenced within a study of blood T cells in healthy people across ages. Study-wide points: Among long-lived donors, naive CD4+ cells were more numerous and diversity higher than in aged donors. In older individuals, TCR beta diversity per million T cells was lower, falling roughly linearly with age.

This clonotype was counted a few times. Its cognate antigen is unknown. Trimming removed 3 bases from V and 6 bases from J, with 12 bases in between. This CDR3 is 14 amino acids long. Per germline, CDR1 KGHDR and CDR2 SFDVKD. The second PCR ran about 6 to 11 cycles with a sample-barcoded 5' primer and J-beta primers. TCRdb called the 5' RACE reads again in MiXCR, with one record for every CDR3 protein. This table holds 550,000 to 650,000 distinct CDR3 sequences, around 27% found once. Isolating PBMCs gave at least 7 million of these cells per sample. With each sample, at least 5.5 micrograms of total RNA were extracted. These data are also associated with another study on T cells of mothers and their children.

The chain is built from TRBV24-1 and TRBJ2-3; the D is unclear. The source of this sequence is a boy younger than 10 in good health. The sample was blood. The CDR3 is CATSDPKHRDTQYF. The CDR3 nucleotides are TGTGCCACCAGTGATCCCAAGCATCGGGATACGCAGTATTTT.